This TCR beta chain derives from a study of blood T cell repertoires in COVID-19 (dated by TCRdb to the early 2020s). Study-wide context: The collaborator samples originated in the United States, Italy and Spain and spanned the acute and convalescent phases of COVID-19. The material from the prospective study consisted of cDNA or gDNA derived from T cells, B-cell-depleted T cells, or PBMCs. The sample metadata nearly always contained a de-identified subject ID, COVID-19 status, age in years and sex. Deeply sampled blood TCRbeta repertoires from subjects exposed to, actively infected with, or recovered from COVID-19 were included in the dataset. The repertoires were released in a freely available public database intended as a resource for research on the immune response to SARS-CoV-2. Where HLA class I and class II types were available, the types were taken from metadata supplied by the sample provider, not from assay-based typing. The samples were drawn from the first 160 participants of the ongoing ImmuneRACE study and from 950 to 1,500 subjects provided by 6 global collaborators.

Including cysteine and phenylalanine, the CDR3 has 15 amino acids. Only CDR3 DNA remains: 45 bases, in frame from the first base. The trim is 4 bases for V and 0 bases for J, with a gap of 8 bases between the germline ends. Looking up the germline V gene yields CDR1 SGDLS and CDR2 YYNGEE. TCRbeta CDR3 regions were amplified from genomic DNA by means of the immunoSEQ Assay, a bias-controlled multiplex PCR. As for the original processing: The number of nucleated cells in each sample was estimated by amplification of reference gene primers within the assay. To quantify the absolute abundance of each unique TCRbeta CDR3 rearrangement, sequence reads were collapsed and filtered. For each sample, productive Simpson clonality was calculated as the square root of Simpson's diversity index across productive rearrangements. The table comes from immuneACCESS by way of TCRdb, which keeps in-frame sequences with V and J called. Part of the clones is missing from these tables; in studies checked, under half for an unresolved V gene and the rest for unknown reasons. That table gives V, J and clone size, and the DNA gave D and trimming. Counted in this sample were around 270,000 clones; 88% of them appeared once. The ten top clones hold approximately 4.3% of the sample.

What the study reported, not specific to this receptor: The amount of clinical and demographic metadata varied by source and participant and was provided uncurated.

By sample share, this clone is medium-sized (0.01 to 0.1%). The target of this receptor is not known. No base quality values were provided; no much bigger clone lies one nucleotide off. In the same sample, other DNA sequences code for this CDR3. Samples from volunteer blood donors who had recovered from COVID-19 were contributed by a second Seattle source. The collaborating institutions used their own protocols to collect whole blood in K2EDTA tubes. For TCRbeta analysis, collaborators shipped samples in one of three forms: frozen whole blood, isolated PBMCs, or DNA extracted from either of those sample types.

Source material: peripheral blood. The TCR sequence derives from a man aged 60-69 years who had recovered from COVID-19. The rearrangement combines TRBV9 with TRBJ1-6, with no D gene named confidently. At the DNA level, the sequence is TGTGCCAGCAGCCCCTCTAGCTCCTATAATTCACCCCTCCACTTT. This codes for CASSPSSSYNSPLHF. The reference TRBV9 and TRBJ1-6 proteins fill in what lies around the CDR3, so the full variable domain reads DSGVTQTPKHLITATGQRVTLRCSPRSGDLSVYWYQQSLDQGLQFLIQYYNGEERAKGNILERFSAQQFPDLHSELNLSSLELGDSALYFCASSPSSSYNSPLHFGNGTRLTVT.